The sequence of this TCR beta chain was determined in a study of blood T cell repertoires in COVID-19. Whole-study context: Acute and convalescent COVID-19 specimens originated in the United States, Italy and Spain. Sources were T cells, B-cell-depleted T cells, or PBMCs; the material itself was cDNA or gDNA.

Repertoires were generated with immunoSEQ multiplex PCR, while TCRdb's copy carries only in-frame clones and drops some. The data contain around 45,000 clones, about 87% of them singletons. Sample: peripheral blood. The receptor comes from a man between 60 and 75 years old with active COVID-19.

The CDR3 reads CASSPPAGGETQYF. CDR3 nucleotides: TGTGCCAGCTCACCACCAGCAGGGGGGGAGACCCAGTACTTC. The chain links TRBV18 to TRBJ2-5; a possible D gene is TRBD1 (7 bases). The CDR3 covers 14 residues. Germline-derived CDR1 and CDR2 are KGHSH and LQKENI. V shed 0 bases and J shed 5 bases, with 10 bases lying between them.